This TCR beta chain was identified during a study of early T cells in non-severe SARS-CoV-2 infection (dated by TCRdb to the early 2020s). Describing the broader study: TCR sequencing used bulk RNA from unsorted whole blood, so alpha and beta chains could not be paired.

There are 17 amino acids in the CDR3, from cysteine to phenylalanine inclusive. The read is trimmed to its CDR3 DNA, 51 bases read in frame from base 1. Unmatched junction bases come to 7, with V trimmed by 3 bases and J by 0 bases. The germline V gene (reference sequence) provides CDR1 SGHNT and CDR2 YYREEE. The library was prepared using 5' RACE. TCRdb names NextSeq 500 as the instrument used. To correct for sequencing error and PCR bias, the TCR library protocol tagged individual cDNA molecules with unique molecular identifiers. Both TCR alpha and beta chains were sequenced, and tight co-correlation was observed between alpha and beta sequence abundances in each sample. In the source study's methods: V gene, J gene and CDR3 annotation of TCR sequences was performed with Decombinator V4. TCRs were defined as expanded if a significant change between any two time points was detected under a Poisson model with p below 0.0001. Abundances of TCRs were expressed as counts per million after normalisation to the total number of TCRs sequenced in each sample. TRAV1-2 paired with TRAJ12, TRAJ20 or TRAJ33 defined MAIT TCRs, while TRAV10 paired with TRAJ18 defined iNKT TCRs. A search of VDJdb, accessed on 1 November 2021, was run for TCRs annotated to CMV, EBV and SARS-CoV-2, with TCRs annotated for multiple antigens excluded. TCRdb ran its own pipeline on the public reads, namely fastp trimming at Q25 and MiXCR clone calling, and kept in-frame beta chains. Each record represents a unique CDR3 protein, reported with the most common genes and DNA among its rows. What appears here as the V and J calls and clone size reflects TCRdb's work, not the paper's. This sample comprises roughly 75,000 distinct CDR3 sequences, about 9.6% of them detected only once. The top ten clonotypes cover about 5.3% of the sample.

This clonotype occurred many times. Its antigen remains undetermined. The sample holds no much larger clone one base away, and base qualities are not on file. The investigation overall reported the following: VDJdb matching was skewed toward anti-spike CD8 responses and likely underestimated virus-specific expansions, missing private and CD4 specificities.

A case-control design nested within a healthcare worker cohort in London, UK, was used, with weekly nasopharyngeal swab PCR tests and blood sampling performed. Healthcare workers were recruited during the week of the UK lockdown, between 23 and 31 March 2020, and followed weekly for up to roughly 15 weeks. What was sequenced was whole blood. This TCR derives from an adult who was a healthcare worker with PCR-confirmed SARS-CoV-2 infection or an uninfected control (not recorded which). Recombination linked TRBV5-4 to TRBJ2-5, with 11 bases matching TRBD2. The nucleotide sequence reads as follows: TGTGCCAGCAGCTCGGGACTAGCGGAGAACTACCAAGAGACCCAGTACTTC. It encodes CASSSGLAENYQETQYF.